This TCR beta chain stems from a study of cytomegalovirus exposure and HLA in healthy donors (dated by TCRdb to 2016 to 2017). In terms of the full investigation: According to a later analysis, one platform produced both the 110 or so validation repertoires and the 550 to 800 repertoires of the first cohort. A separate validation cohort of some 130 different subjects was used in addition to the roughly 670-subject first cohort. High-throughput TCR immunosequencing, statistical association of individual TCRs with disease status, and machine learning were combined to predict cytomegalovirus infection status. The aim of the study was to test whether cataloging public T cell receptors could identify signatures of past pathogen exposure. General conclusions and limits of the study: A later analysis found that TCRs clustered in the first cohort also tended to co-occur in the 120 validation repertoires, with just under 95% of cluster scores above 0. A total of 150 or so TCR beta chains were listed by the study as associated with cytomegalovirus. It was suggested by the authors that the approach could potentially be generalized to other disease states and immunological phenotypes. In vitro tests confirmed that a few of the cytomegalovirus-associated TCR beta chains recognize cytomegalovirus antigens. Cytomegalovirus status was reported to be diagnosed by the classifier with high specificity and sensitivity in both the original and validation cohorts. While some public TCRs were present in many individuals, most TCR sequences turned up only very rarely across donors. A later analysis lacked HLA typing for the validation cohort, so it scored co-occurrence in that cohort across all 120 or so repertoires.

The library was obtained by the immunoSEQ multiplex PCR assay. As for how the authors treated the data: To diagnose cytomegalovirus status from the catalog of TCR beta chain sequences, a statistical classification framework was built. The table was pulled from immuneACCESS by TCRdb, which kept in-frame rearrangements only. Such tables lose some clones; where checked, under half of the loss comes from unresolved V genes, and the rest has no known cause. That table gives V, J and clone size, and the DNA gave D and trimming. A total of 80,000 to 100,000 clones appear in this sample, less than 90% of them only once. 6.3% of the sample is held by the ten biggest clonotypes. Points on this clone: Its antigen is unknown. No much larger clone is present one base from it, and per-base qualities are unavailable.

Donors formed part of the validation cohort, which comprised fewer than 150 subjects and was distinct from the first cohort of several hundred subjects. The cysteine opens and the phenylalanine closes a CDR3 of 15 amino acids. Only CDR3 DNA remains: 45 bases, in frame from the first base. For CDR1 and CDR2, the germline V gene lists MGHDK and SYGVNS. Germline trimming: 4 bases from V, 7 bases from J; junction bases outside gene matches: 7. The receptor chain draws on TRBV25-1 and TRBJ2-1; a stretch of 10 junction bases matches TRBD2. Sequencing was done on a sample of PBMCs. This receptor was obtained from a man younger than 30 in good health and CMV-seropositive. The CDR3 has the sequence CASSVLAGGINEQFF. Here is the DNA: TGTGCCAGCAGTGTCTTAGCGGGAGGTATTAATGAGCAGTTCTTC.